This T cell receptor (beta chain) was recorded in a study of blood T cell repertoires in COVID-19 (dated by TCRdb to the early 2020s). General notes on the study: Samples covering the acute and convalescent phases of COVID-19 were provided by collaborators in the United States, Italy and Spain. The prospective study material was composed of cDNA or gDNA derived from T cells, B-cell-depleted T cells, or PBMCs. The dataset comprised deeply sampled blood TCRbeta repertoires from subjects exposed to, actively infected with, or recovered from COVID-19. The repertoires were released in a freely available public database intended as a resource for research on the immune response to SARS-CoV-2. Samples were obtained from the ongoing ImmuneRACE study (first 160 participants) and from 1,254 subjects provided by 6 global collaborators. The sample metadata nearly always contained a de-identified subject ID, COVID-19 status, age in years and sex. Where available, HLA class I and class II types were taken from metadata supplied by the sample provider and were not determined by assay-based typing.

This clone was recorded a few times. The antigen it binds to is not known. No qualities accompany the bases; no much larger clone lies one base away. Study-wide findings and limitations: The amount of clinical and demographic metadata varied by source and participant and was provided uncurated.

The collaborating institutions used their own protocols to collect whole blood in K2EDTA tubes. For TCRbeta analysis, collaborators shipped samples in one of three forms: frozen whole blood, isolated PBMCs, or DNA extracted from either of those sample types. Ends trimmed: V by 5 bases, J by 1 base; bases unmatched to a gene: 7. From cysteine to phenylalanine, the CDR3 is 15 amino acids long. Solely the CDR3 DNA is kept, with 45 bases framed from the first base. CDR1 and CDR2 were assigned from the germline V gene as MDHEN and SYDVKM. The immunoSEQ Assay, a bias-controlled multiplex PCR, was used to amplify TCRbeta CDR3 regions from genomic DNA. As for the authors' bioinformatics: Nucleated cell counts per sample were estimated from amplification of reference gene primers within the assay. To quantify the absolute abundance of each unique TCRbeta CDR3 rearrangement, sequence reads were collapsed and filtered. For each sample, productive Simpson clonality was calculated as the square root of Simpson's diversity index across productive rearrangements. TCRdb obtained this table from immuneACCESS and retained in-frame rearrangements with V and J assigned. These tables miss some clones; where compared with another copy, unresolved V genes account for less than half of the shortfall, and the remainder is unexplained. V and J calls and clone size are copied from that table; D and trimming were computed from the DNA. The sample table contains under 130,000 clones; only one count was recorded for 70% to 80% of them. The ten top clones hold 20% to 25% of the sample.

The TCR was taken from a man between 65 and 85 years old with active or convalescent COVID-19. The specimen sequenced was peripheral blood. The chain joins TRBV28 to TRBJ1-1; TRBD1 fits 7 bases in the junction. The CDR3 protein is CASSRNRGRNTEAFF. The DNA sequence reads TGTGCCAGCAGTCGTAACAGGGGAAGGAACACTGAAGCTTTCTTT.